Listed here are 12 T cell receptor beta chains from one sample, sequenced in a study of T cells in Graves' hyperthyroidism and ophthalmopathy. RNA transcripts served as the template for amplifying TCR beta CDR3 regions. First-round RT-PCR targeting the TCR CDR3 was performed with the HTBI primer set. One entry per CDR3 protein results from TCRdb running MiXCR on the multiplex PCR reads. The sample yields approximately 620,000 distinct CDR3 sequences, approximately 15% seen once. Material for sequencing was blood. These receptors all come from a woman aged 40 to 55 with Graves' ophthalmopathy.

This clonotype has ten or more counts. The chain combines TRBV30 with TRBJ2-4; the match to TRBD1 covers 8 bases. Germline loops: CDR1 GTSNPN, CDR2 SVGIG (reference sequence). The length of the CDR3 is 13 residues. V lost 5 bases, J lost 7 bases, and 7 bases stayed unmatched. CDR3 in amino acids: CAWAWDRTNIQYF. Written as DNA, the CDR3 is TGTGCCTGGGCCTGGGACAGGACGAACATTCAGTACTTC. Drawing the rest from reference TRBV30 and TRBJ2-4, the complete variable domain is SQTIHQWPATLVQPVGSPLSLECTVEGTSNPNLYWYRQAAGRGLQLLFYSVGIGQISSEVPQNLSASRPQDRQFILSSKKLLLSDSGFYLCAWAWDRTNIQYFGAGTRLSVL.

CDR3: CASSPHPRVDDSGEQFF. CDR3 sequence (DNA): TGTGCCAGCTCACCCCACCCCCGCGTGGACGACTCGGGTGAGCAGTTCTTC. The chain is built from TRBV18 and TRBJ2-1, with no clear D. Per the germline V gene, CDR1 is KGHSH and CDR2 is LQKENI. The CDR3 covers 17 residues. Trimming left V 3 bases short and J 9 bases short, with 24 bases between.

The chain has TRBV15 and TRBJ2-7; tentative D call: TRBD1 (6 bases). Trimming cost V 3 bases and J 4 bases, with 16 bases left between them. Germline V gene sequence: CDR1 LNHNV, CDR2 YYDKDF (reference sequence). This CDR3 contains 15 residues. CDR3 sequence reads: CATSSNRDNGYEQYF. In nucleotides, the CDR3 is TGTGCCACCAGCAGCAACCGGGACAATGGATACGAGCAGTACTTC.

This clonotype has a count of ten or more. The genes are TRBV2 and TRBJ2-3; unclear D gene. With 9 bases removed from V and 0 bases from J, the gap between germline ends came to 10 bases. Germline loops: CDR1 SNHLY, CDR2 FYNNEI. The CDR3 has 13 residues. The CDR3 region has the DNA TGTGCCAGGCAGTCGGTCAGCACAGATACGCAGTATTTT. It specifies CARQSVSTDTQYF.

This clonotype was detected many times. The CDR3 spells CASSNRGLNYGYTF. CDR3 DNA: TGTGCCAGCAGTAACAGGGGGTTAAACTATGGCTACACCTTC. This chain links TRBV28 with TRBJ1-2; 8 positions match TRBD1. The CDR3 spans 14 residues. V lost 5 bases, J lost 2 bases, and 4 bases stayed unmatched. From germline, CDR1 is MDHEN and CDR2 SYDVKM.

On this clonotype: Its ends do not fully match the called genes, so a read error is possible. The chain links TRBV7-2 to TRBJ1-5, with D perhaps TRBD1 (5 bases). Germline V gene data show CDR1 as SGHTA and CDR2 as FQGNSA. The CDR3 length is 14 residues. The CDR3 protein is CAGSRDFGNQPQHF. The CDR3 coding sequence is TGTGCCGGCAGCAGGGACTTTGGCAATCAGCCCCAGCATTTT.

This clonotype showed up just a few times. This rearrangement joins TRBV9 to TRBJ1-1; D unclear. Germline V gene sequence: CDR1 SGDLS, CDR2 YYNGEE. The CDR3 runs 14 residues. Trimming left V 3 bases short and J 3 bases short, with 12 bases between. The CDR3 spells CASSATAGYTEAFF. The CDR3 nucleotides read TGTGCCAGCAGCGCCACGGCTGGTTACACTGAAGCTTTCTTT.

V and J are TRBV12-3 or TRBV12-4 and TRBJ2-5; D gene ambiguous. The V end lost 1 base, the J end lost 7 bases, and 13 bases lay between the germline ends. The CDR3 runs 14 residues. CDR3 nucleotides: TGTGCCAGCAGTTTAGAGGGCCTATACGTGACCCAGTACTTC. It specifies CASSLEGLYVTQYF.

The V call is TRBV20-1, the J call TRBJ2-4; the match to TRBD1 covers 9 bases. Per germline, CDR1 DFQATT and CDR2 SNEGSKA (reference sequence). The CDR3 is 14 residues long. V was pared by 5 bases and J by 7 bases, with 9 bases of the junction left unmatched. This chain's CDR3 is CSAENQDRGNIQYF. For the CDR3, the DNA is TGCAGTGCTGAAAACCAGGACAGGGGTAACATTCAGTACTTC.

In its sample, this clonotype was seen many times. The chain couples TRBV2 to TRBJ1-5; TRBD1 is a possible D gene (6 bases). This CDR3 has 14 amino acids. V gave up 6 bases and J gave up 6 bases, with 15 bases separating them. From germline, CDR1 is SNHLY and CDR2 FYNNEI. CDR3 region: CASRNGEGGQPQHF. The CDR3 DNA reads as TGTGCCAGCAGAAACGGGGAGGGGGGTCAGCCCCAGCATTTT.

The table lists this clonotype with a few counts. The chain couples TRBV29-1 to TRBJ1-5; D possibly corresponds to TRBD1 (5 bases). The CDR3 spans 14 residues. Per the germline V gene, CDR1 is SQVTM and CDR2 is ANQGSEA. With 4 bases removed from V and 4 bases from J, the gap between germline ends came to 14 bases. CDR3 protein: CSVGKGMSNQPQHF. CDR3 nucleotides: TGCAGCGTTGGGAAGGGGATGTCGAATCAGCCCCAGCATTTT. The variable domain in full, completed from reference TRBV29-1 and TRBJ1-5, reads SAVISQKPSRDICQRGTSLTIQCQVDSQVTMMFWYRQQPGQSLTLIATANQGSEATYESGFVIDKFPISRPNLTFSTLTVSNMSPEDSSIYLCSVGKGMSNQPQHFGDGTRLSIL.

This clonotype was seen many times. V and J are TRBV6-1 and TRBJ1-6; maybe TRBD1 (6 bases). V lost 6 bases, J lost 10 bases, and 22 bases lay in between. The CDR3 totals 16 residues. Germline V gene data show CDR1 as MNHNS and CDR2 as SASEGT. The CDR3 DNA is TGTGCCAGCAGCCCCCCTACAGGGCTAGTTGGGTCACCCCTCCACTTT. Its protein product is CASSPPTGLVGSPLHF.